One T cell receptor beta chain is described in this entry. TCRdb's table, derived via immunoSEQ multiplex PCR, lists solely in-frame clones and lacks some. The sample carries about 40,000 clones, around 90% recorded once. V lost 6 bases and J 1 base, leaving 17 bases between the germline ends. Germline CDR1 SNHLY, CDR2 FYNNEI. The CDR3 spans 16 residues. This entry belongs to a study of T cell changes during pregnancy in multiple sclerosis. The input for sequencing was CD4+ T cells from peripheral blood mononuclear cells, taken in the second trimester of pregnancy. The chain is built from TRBV2 and TRBJ2-3; a possible D gene is TRBD2 (5 bases). The TCR was taken from a female donor in good health, enrolled as a control in a pregnancy study. The chain's CDR3 is CASRVPRAGRTDTQYF. CDR3 DNA: TGTGCCAGCAGGGTTCCTCGGGCGGGTCGCACAGATACGCAGTATTTT.